This note documents a single T cell receptor beta chain sequence. This sample was included in a study of blood T cell repertoires in COVID-19. At the level of the study: The origin of the acute and convalescent COVID-19 samples was the United States, Italy and Spain. T cells, B-cell-depleted T cells, or PBMCs supplied cDNA or gDNA.

V dropped 0 bases and J dropped 5; count of bases not matched to a gene: 4. Germline CDR1 and CDR2: MNHEY and SVGAGI. The CDR3 extends over 16 amino acids. Source study methods: Reference gene primers were amplified, and this amplification served to estimate nucleated cell counts. The method was immunoSEQ multiplex PCR; TCRdb's version includes in-frame clones alone and lacks a portion of them. Clone size and V and J calls were adopted from that table, with D and trimming inferred from the DNA. Of about 290,000 clones in the sample, 75% to 90% were seen once. The sequenced material came from peripheral blood. V is TRBV6-5 and J is TRBJ2-1, with 10 positions matching TRBD2. The TCR originated in a woman aged 40 to 50 who had recovered from COVID-19. The CDR3 coding sequence is TGTGCCAGCAGTTACTCGCCCAGCGGGGGGGACAATGAGCAGTTCTTC. Its translation is CASSYSPSGGDNEQFF.